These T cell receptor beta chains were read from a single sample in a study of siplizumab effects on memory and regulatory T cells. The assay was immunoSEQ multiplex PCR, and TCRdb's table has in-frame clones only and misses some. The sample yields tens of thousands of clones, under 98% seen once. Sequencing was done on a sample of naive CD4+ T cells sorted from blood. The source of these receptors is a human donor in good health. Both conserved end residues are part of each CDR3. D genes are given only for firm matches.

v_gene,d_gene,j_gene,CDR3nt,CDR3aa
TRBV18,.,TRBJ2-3,TGTGCCAGCTCACCAAATACCAACAGGCTGGATACGCAGTATTTT,CASSPNTNRLDTQYF
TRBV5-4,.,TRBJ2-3,TGTGCCAGCGGAAAACGCGAGGTTGATACGCAGTATTTT,CASGKREVDTQYF
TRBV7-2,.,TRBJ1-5,TGTGCCAGCAGCTTAGGCAGGGGATATCAGCCCCAGCATTTT,CASSLGRGYQPQHF
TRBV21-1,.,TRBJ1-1,TGTGCCAGCAGCAAAGATCGAGGAGGGGAAAGGTCTGAAGCTTTCTTT,CASSKDRGGERSEAFF
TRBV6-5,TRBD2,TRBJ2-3,TGTGCCAGCAGTAGGCGGGAGGGAGCAGATACGCAGTATTTT,CASSRREGADTQYF
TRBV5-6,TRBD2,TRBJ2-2,TGTGCCAGCAGCTTGCTTACCGAAAGCGGGAGGTGGGCCGGGGAGCTGTTTTTT,CASSLLTESGRWAGELFF
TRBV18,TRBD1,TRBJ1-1,TGTGCCAGCTCACCACCCGACAGGGGGCCCACTGAAGCTTTCTTT,CASSPPDRGPTEAFF
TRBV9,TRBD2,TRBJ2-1,TGTGCCAGCAGCGTAGCGGGGACTAGCGGTAGAAATGAGCAGTTCTTC,CASSVAGTSGRNEQFF
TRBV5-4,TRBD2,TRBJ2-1,TGTGCCAGCAGCAATACTAGCGGCCCCTACAATGAGCAGTTCTTC,CASSNTSGPYNEQFF
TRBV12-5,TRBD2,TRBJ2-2,TGTGCTAGTGAACCGGGACTAATCGGTCCCGGGGAGCTGTTTTTT,CASEPGLIGPGELFF